These T cell receptor beta chains were read from a single sample in a study of beta chain features in type 1 diabetes. Generated by immunoSEQ multiplex PCR, the TCRdb table keeps only in-frame clones and is missing some. Here the sample spans 200,000 to 300,000 clones, approximately 20% being singletons. The specimen was naive CD4+ T cells from blood. The origin of the receptors is a middle-aged woman with type 1 diabetes. Both conserved end residues are part of each CDR3. The D gene is left open where the match is weak. Some rows mark clone size as missing; the rest say once, few, many or name a class of expanded clone.

D gene	V gene	clone size	J gene	CDR3 DNA	CDR3 protein
.	TRBV6-6	.	TRBJ1-2	TGTGCCAGCAGTCTACAGGGTCTGGACTATGGCTACACCTTC	CASSLQGLDYGYTF
TRBD2	TRBV4-1	.	TRBJ2-1	TGCGCCAGCAGCGCGGGACTAGCGGATTACAATGAGCAGTTCTTC	CASSAGLADYNEQFF
TRBD1	TRBV19	few	TRBJ1-1	TGTGCCAGTAGTATGGGCGAAAGGGGGCCGTGGACTGAAGCTTTCTTT	CASSMGERGPWTEAFF
TRBD1	TRBV6-1	few	TRBJ1-2	TGTGCCAGCTCGACAGGGGACTATGGCTACACCTTC	CASSTGDYGYTF
TRBD2	TRBV9	few	TRBJ2-1	TGTGCCAGCAGCGTAGCGGGGGGCTCCTACAATGAGCAGTTCTTC	CASSVAGGSYNEQFF
.	TRBV25-1	.	TRBJ2-3	TGTGCCAGCGCGGGGACAGATACGCAGTATTTT	CASAGTDTQYF
TRBD2	TRBV19	.	TRBJ2-7	TGTGCCAGTAGTAAACTAGCGGGAGGACACTACGAGCAGTACTTC	CASSKLAGGHYEQYF
TRBD1	TRBV7-6	.	TRBJ2-7	TGTGCCAGCAGCAACCGACAGGGGAACTACGAGCAGTACTTC	CASSNRQGNYEQYF
.	TRBV25-1	few	TRBJ2-5	TGTGCCAGCCGATTTAGCGGAAGTGAGACCCAGTACTTC	CASRFSGSETQYF
.	TRBV19	few	TRBJ1-3	TGTGCCAGTAGCCTCAGCCCCGGACAGCTTGGAAACACCATATATTTT	CASSLSPGQLGNTIYF
.	TRBV19	few	TRBJ2-1	TGTGCCAGTAGTACCATAGGAGGGAATGAGCAGTTCTTC	CASSTIGGNEQFF
TRBD2	TRBV30	few	TRBJ2-3	TGTGCCTGGAGCCTTAGCGGGAGGCGAACAGATACGCAGTATTTT	CAWSLSGRRTDTQYF
.	TRBV29-1	few	TRBJ1-1	TGCAGCGTTGTTACCCCACTCCGAGGGATGAACACTGAAGCTTTCTTT	CSVVTPLRGMNTEAFF
TRBD2	TRBV6-5	.	TRBJ2-7	TGTGCCAGCAGTGCCCTAGCGGAGAGCTCCTACGAGCAGTACTTC	CASSALAESSYEQYF
.	TRBV7-9	few	TRBJ2-2	TGTGCCAGCAGCCTAACCGGGGAGCTGTTTTTT	CASSLTGELFF
.	TRBV4-3	few	TRBJ2-7	TGCGCCAGCAGCCAAGAGACAGTGACCTACGAGCAGTACTTC	CASSQETVTYEQYF
.	TRBV25-1	.	TRBJ2-1	TGTGCCAGCGCCTTCAGGGGGGATGAGCAGTTCTTC	CASAFRGDEQFF
.	TRBV28	once	TRBJ2-7	TGTGCCAGCAGTTGGGCAGGGCCGAACAAGTACTTC	CASSWAGPNKYF
.	TRBV2	.	TRBJ2-1	TGTGCCAGCACGGGCGGGGCCCCGCCCAATGAGCAGTTCTTC	CASTGGAPPNEQFF
.	TRBV25-1	few	TRBJ2-7	TGTGCCAGCAGTGAACTGGGCGGGGAGCAGTACTTC	CASSELGGEQYF
TRBD1	TRBV11-3	few	TRBJ2-3	TGTGCCAGCAGCTTAGATAACCCTGGGACAGGGTCGGCAGATACGCAGTATTTT	CASSLDNPGTGSADTQYF
.	TRBV28	.	TRBJ1-5	TGTGCCAGCAGTTTTTCTCTCTCGTCGCAGCCCCAGCATTTT	CASSFSLSSQPQHF
.	TRBV7-2	.	TRBJ2-1	TGTGCCAGCAGCTCCAGACTAACCAATGAGCAGTTCTTC	CASSSRLTNEQFF
.	TRBV29-1	.	TRBJ1-2	TGCAGCGTACAGGGTCTGGGGGGCTACACCTTC	CSVQGLGGYTF
.	TRBV9	.	TRBJ2-2	TGTGCCAGCAGCGCTGGGTTTCTAGAGACCGGGGAGCTGTTTTTT	CASSAGFLETGELFF
.	TRBV9	few	TRBJ1-1	TGTGCCAGCAGCGTAAGTGGCGGGGCAGCTTTCTTT	CASSVSGGAAFF
.	TRBV19	.	TRBJ2-7	TGTGCCAGTAGCCCGGACAGAATCTACGAGCAGTACTTC	CASSPDRIYEQYF
.	TRBV2	.	TRBJ2-7	TGTGCCAGCAGTGATGGCATTTCCTACGAGCAGTACTTC	CASSDGISYEQYF
TRBD1	TRBV18	.	TRBJ2-2	TGTGCCAGCTCACCCCCGGGACAGCAACGAGAGCTGTTTTTT	CASSPPGQQRELFF
.	TRBV7-2	.	TRBJ2-2	TGTGCCAGCAGCTTCCAGACGAACACCGGGGAGCTGTTTTTT	CASSFQTNTGELFF
TRBD2	TRBV9	few	TRBJ2-1	TGTGCCAGCAGCGTCTGGGGAATAGCGGGAGGCACCTACAATGAGCAGTTCTTC	CASSVWGIAGGTYNEQFF